Sequencing of this T cell receptor beta chain was carried out in a study of tumor-infiltrating lymphocytes in primary liver carcinoma. Study-wide context: Roughly 3.65 to 7.13 million productive TCRbeta reads came from each sample, comparable across tissue types. Broader study findings: For tumor-adjacent and tumor-blood pairs, overlap was less than that seen for tumor region pairs. Tumors and blood were compared for top-250-clone fraction, and tumors had the significantly higher value (p = 0.039). Because of bulk unsorted sampling, CD4+ and CD8+ repertoires were not subjected to comparison.

They got blood RNA out of unsorted whole blood and also pulled out germline DNA. Worth noting for this clonotype: Its antigen is as yet unknown. No conserved phenylalanine or tryptophan is present at the end of the CDR3, so a read error is the likely explanation.

Per germline, CDR1 SGHAT and CDR2 FQNNGV. The length of the CDR3 is 15 residues. TCR beta cDNA came from around 500 ng total RNA, primed with a constant-region primer. Nested multiplex PCR, run for three rounds with slightly modified ARM-PCR, yielded TCR beta libraries. It was with TRBV1-TRBV30 forward primers and a C-beta reverse primer that the first two PCR rounds were run, at about 10 cycles each. TCRdb passed the multiplex PCR reads through MiXCR, listing each CDR3 protein once. The repertoire holds approximately 320,000 distinct CDR3 sequences, with 58% as singletons. The material sequenced was peripheral blood. The sequence was collected from a woman aged 30 to 39 with primary liver carcinoma and hepatitis B virus infection. The chain is built from TRBV11-2 and TRBJ2-3; D may be TRBD1 (7 bases). The CDR3 DNA reads TGTGCCAGAAGCTTAGGAGCAGGGGGGACAGATACGCAGTATCTT. Amino acid sequence: CARSLGAGGTDTQYL.